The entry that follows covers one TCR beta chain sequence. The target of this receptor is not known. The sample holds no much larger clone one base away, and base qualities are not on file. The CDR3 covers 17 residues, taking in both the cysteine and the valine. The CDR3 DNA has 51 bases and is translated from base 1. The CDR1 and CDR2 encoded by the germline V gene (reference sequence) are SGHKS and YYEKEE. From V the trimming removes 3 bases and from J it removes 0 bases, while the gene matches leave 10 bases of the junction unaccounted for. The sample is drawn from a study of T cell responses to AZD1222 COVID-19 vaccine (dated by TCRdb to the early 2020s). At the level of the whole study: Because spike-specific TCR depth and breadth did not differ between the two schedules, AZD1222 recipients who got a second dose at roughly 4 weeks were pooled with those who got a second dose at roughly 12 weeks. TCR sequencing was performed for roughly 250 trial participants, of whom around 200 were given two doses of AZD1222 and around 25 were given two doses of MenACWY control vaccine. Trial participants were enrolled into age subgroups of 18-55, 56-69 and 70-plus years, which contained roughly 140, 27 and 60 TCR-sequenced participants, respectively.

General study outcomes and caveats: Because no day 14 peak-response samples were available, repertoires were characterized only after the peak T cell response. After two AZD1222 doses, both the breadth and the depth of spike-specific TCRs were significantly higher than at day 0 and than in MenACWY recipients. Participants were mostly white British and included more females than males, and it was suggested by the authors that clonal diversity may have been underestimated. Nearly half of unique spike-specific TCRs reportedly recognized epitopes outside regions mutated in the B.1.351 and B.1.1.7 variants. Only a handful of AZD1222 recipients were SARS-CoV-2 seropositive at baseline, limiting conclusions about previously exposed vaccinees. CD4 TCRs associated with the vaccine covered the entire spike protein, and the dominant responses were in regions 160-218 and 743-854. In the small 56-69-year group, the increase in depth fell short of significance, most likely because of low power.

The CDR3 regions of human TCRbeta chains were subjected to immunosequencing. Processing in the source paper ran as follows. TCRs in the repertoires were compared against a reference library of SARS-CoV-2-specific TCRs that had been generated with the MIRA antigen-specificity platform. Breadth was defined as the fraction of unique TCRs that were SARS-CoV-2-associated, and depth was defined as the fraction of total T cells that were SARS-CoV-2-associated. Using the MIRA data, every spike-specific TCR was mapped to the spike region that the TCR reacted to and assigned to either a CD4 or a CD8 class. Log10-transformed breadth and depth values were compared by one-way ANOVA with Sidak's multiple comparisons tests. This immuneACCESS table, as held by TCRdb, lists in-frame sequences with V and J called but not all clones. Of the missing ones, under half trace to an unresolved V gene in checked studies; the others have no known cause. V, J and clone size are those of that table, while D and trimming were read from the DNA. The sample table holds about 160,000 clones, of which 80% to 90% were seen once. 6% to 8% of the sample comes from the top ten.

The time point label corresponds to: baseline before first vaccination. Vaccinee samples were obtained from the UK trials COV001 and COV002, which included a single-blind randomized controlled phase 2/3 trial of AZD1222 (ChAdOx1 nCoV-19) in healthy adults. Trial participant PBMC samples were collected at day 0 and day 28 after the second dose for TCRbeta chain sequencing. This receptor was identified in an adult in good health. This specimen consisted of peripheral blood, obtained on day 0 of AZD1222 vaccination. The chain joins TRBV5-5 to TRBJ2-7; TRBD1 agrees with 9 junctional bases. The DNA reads TGTGCCAGCAGCTCTAAAACCGGGACAGGGTTCTCCTACGAGCAGTACGTC. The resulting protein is CASSSKTGTGFSYEQYV.